This T cell receptor (beta chain) emerged from a study of blood T cell repertoires in COVID-19. Measured with immunoSEQ multiplex PCR; TCRdb has only the in-frame clones, and not every one. This table holds approximately 300,000 clones, 90% found once. This clone was detected only a few times. What was sequenced was peripheral blood. This TCR was recovered from a young woman with COVID-19, enrolled during active disease.

The CDR3 region is CASRASSGRGDNEQFF. Written as DNA, the CDR3 is TGTGCCAGCAGAGCCTCTAGCGGGAGAGGCGACAATGAGCAGTTCTTC. J is TRBJ2-1 and V is TRBV6-6; 10 bases agree with TRBD2. V trimming: 6 bases; J trimming: 5 bases; junction bases outside the gene matches: 10. There are 16 residues in the CDR3. Germline V gene data show CDR1 as MNHNY and CDR2 as SVGAGI (reference sequence).